This T cell receptor beta chain was captured by sequencing in a study of cytomegalovirus exposure and HLA in healthy donors. Study findings and constraints: Per a prior analysis, the majority of TCR beta V segments were productive roughly 87% or roughly 30% of the time.

This clone has more than one count but fewer than ten. As yet, its antigen is unknown. Both 60 Vbeta primers and 13 Jbeta primers went into the PCR. Assay: immunoSEQ multiplex PCR; the TCRdb copy retains only in-frame clones and omits some. The table shows about 90,000 clones, with 55% to 70% occurring only once. The sequenced sample consisted of PBMCs. This TCR was recovered from a woman aged 45 to 65 in good health and CMV-seropositive.

The CDR3 protein is CASSALPGQGKNEQFF. The CDR3 nucleotides are TGTGCCAGCAGTGCACTACCGGGACAGGGTAAGAACGAGCAGTTCTTC. The chain employs TRBV6-4 and TRBJ2-1; the match to TRBD1 covers 9 bases. V lost 4 bases to trimming and J lost 10 bases; unmatched junction nucleotides: 14. CDR1 and CDR2 (germline): MRHNA, SNTAGT. This CDR3 contains 16 residues.